This T cell receptor (beta chain) is from a study of cytomegalovirus exposure and HLA in healthy donors. Findings of the study overall: Presence/absence analyses assumed roughly uniform sequencing depth across donors. With DRB1 most and HLA-C fewest, TCR association rates differed between HLA loci in a later analysis. Fewer N-insertions (relative to the approximately 670-donor mean) were reportedly seen in an Asian-associated ancestry cluster in a later analysis.

PCR employed 60 Vbeta and 13 Jbeta primers. Assay: immunoSEQ multiplex PCR; the TCRdb copy retains only in-frame clones and omits some. This sample contains about 160,000 clones. V lost 4 bases, J lost 7 bases, and 7 bases lay in between. The CDR3 totals 12 residues. Germline V CDR1 and CDR2: MNHNY, SVGAGI (reference sequence). Comment on this clone: Antigen unknown.

The chain couples TRBV6-6 to TRBJ2-2; D call uncertain. The sequence derives from a man under 40 in good health and CMV-seronegative. Source material: PBMCs. This CDR3 reads CASSFAVGELFF. The CDR3 bases are TGTGCCAGCAGTTTTGCGGTCGGGGAGCTGTTTTTT.